This TCR beta chain was found in a study of blood T cell repertoires in COVID-19. There are 15 residues in the CDR3. Germline loops: CDR1 MDHEN, CDR2 SYDVKM. V lost 4 bases and J lost 5, with 17 bases in between. Libraries were prepared by immunoSEQ multiplex PCR; TCRdb keeps only in-frame clonotypes and omits some of them. The data hold under 150,000 clones, with 70% to 90% observed a single time. The table lists this clone with a count of one. The specimen was peripheral blood. The TCR was taken from a man aged 55 to 69 with active or convalescent COVID-19. V usage is TRBV28 and J usage is TRBJ2-5; D possibly corresponds to TRBD2 (6 bases). This CDR3 reads CASSSGLHDSETQYF. The CDR3, as DNA: TGTGCCAGCAGTTCCGGACTACATGACTCGGAGACCCAGTACTTC.